A selection of T cell receptor beta chains follows, all from one sample in a study of CD8 T cells in Susac syndrome. TCRdb reprocessed the immunoSEQ multiplex PCR reads via MiXCR and lists one record per CDR3 protein. Among 150,000 or so distinct CDR3 sequences, just over 90% were seen once, and the ten largest hold approximately 0.073%. The specimen was CD4+ T cells from PBMCs. These receptors were collected from a human donor in good health. The CDR3 runs from the conserved cysteine through the conserved F or W. D genes are given only for firm matches. Clone sizes are given selectively: once, few, many, or a class where the clone is expanded.

TRBJ2-3,TRBV20-1,-,TRBD2,TGCAGTGGTTCGGGAGGGAGCACAGATACGCAGTATTTT,CSGSGGSTDTQYF
TRBJ2-3,TRBV6-6,-,-,TGTGCCAGCAGTTACGGGGGGGCTGGTGCAGATACGCAGTATTTT,CASSYGGAGADTQYF
TRBJ1-4,TRBV20-1,-,-,TGCAGTGCTGGGGGACTCGAAAAACTGTTTTTT,CSAGGLEKLFF
TRBJ2-1,TRBV7-3,-,-,TGTGCCAGCAGCTTAAACGGAAATGAGCAGTTCTTC,CASSLNGNEQFF
TRBJ2-7,TRBV7-9,-,-,TGTGCCAGCAGCTTGGGCGGGGTCCTCTCCTACGAGCAGTACTTC,CASSLGGVLSYEQYF
TRBJ1-4,TRBV6-5,-,TRBD1,TGTGCCAGCAGTGAGGGACAGGTCCGGGAAAAACTGTTTTTT,CASSEGQVREKLFF
TRBJ2-7,TRBV28,-,TRBD1,TGTGCCAGCAAGGGACAGTTCTACGAGCAGTACTTC,CASKGQFYEQYF
TRBJ2-2,TRBV5-1,-,TRBD2,TGCGCCAGCAGCTTAACCCAACTAGCGGCCTCCCGGGAGCTGTTTTTT,CASSLTQLAASRELFF
TRBJ2-7,TRBV20-1,-,-,TGCAGTGCCGGGGTTCGAGAGCAGTACTTC,CSAGVREQYF
TRBJ2-2,TRBV20-1,-,TRBD1,TGCAGTGCTAGATCGAGGGACCGGGACAGCGTCACCGGGGAGCTGTTTTTT,CSARSRDRDSVTGELFF
TRBJ1-2,TRBV4-1,-,-,TGCGCCAGCAGCCAAGTTCTAGGGGACCACACCTTC,CASSQVLGDHTF
TRBJ2-7,TRBV20-1,-,-,TGCAGTGCTTTACCTCCCGGGGGAGGCTACGAGCAGTACTTC,CSALPPGGGYEQYF
TRBJ1-2,TRBV6-5,once,TRBD1,TGTGCCAGCACCCGAACAGGGGACTATGGCTACACCTTC,CASTRTGDYGYTF
TRBJ2-1,TRBV7-9,-,-,TGTGCCAGCAGCTTACCCCCCGAGGTTGAGCAGTTCTTC,CASSLPPEVEQFF
TRBJ2-1,TRBV25-1,-,-,TGTGCCAGCAGTTCTCTCTCTTATAGTTCTCCCTACAATGAGCAGTTCTTC,CASSSLSYSSPYNEQFF
TRBJ1-1,TRBV12-3/TRBV12-4,-,-,TGTGCCAGCAGTTTAGAACAGGGCAGTGATCGAGCTTTCTTT,CASSLEQGSDRAFF
TRBJ2-3,TRBV5-4,once,-,TGTGCCAGCAGCTTGGAGCTACACTCGGCAGGAGATACGCAGTATTTT,CASSLELHSAGDTQYF
TRBJ2-7,TRBV3-1,-,-,TGTGCCAGCAGCCCCCAGGGCCTCCTATCCTACGAGCAGTACTTC,CASSPQGLLSYEQYF
TRBJ2-1,TRBV19,-,-,TGTGCCAGTAGTACCTCAGGGGGGCAGGGGGATGAGCAGTTCTTC,CASSTSGGQGDEQFF
TRBJ2-3,TRBV3-1,-,TRBD2,TGTGCCAGCAGCCAAGATCCGAATCCGTTCGGAGCGGGGGTCACAGATACGCAGTATTTT,CASSQDPNPFGAGVTDTQYF
TRBJ2-7,TRBV29-1,-,-,TGCAGCGTCGTGACTGGGAGCTCCTACGAGCAGTACTTC,CSVVTGSSYEQYF
TRBJ2-1,TRBV19,-,-,TGTGCCAGTAGTATTATGGCCGGGGATGAGCAGTTCTTC,CASSIMAGDEQFF
TRBJ2-3,TRBV20-1,once,TRBD2,TGCAGTGCTAGCGTTAGCGGGAGTTTTGCAGATACGCAGTATTTT,CSASVSGSFADTQYF
TRBJ2-5,TRBV5-1,-,TRBD1,TGCGCCAGCAGCTTGGGACAGGGGGCGCTTGAGACCCAGTACTTC,CASSLGQGALETQYF
TRBJ1-5,TRBV6-1,once,-,TGTGCCAGCAGGACCGTACCCTATAGCAATCAGCCCCAGCATTTT,CASRTVPYSNQPQHF
TRBJ2-1,TRBV12-3/TRBV12-4,few,TRBD2,TGTGCCAGCAGTTTGGCGGGAGGGGGCAATGAGCAGTTCTTC,CASSLAGGGNEQFF
TRBJ1-1,TRBV4-3,-,TRBD1,TGCGCCAGCAGCCAAGGGGACAGGGTTTCGGAAGCTTTCTTT,CASSQGDRVSEAFF
TRBJ2-7,TRBV4-2,-,TRBD2,TGTGCCAGCAGCGGGACTAGCGGTCCTTCCTACGAGCAGTACTTC,CASSGTSGPSYEQYF